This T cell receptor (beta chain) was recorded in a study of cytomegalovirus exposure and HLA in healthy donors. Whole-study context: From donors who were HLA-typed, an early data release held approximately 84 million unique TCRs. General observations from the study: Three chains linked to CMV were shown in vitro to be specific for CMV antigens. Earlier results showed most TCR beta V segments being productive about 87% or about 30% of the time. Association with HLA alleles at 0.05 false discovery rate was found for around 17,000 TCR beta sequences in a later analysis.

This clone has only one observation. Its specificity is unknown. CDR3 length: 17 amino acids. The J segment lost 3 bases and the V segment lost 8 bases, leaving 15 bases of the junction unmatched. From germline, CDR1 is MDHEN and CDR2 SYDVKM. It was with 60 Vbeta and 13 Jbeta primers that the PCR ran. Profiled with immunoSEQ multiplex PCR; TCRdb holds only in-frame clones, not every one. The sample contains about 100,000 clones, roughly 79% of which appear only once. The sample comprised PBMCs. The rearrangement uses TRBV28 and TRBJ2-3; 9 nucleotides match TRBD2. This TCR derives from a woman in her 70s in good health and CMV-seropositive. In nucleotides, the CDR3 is TGTGCCAGCCCTCCCCGGGCGGGGGGGCCGTTAACAGATACGCAGTATTTT. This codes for CASPPRAGGPLTDTQYF.